These T cell receptor beta chains were read from a single sample in a study of shared clonotypes between healthy human individuals. Profiled with immunoSEQ multiplex PCR; TCRdb holds only in-frame clones, not every one. The sample yields about 490,000 clones, 81% seen once. What was sequenced was PBMCs. Receptors were obtained from a woman between 40 and 55 years old in good health. Some clones in this sample may be carry-over from other donors' samples. The CDR3 runs from the conserved cysteine through the conserved F or W. A D gene is named only where the DNA matches it firmly. A row's size may be missing; if present it is once, few, many or a size class.

CDR3aa | CDR3nt | j_gene | d_gene | v_gene | abundance
CASSPRQGRRIETQYF | TGTGCCAGCAGCCCCCGCCAGGGGCGGAGGATAGAGACCCAGTACTTC | TRBJ2-5 | NA | TRBV7-9 | NA
CASSLGPEVTYEQYF | TGCGCCAGCAGCTTGGGTCCGGAGGTCACCTACGAGCAGTACTTC | TRBJ2-7 | NA | TRBV5-1 | NA
CASAPSRGRPGFSGYTF | TGTGCCAGCGCCCCCTCAAGAGGGAGACCGGGCTTCTCTGGCTACACCTTC | TRBJ1-2 | NA | TRBV28 | NA
CASSVASGGAYEQYF | TGTGCCAGCAGCGTAGCTAGCGGGGGAGCCTACGAGCAGTACTTC | TRBJ2-7 | TRBD2 | TRBV9 | NA
CASSFGGRAHEQFF | TGTGCCAGCAGCTTTGGCGGGAGGGCCCATGAGCAGTTCTTC | TRBJ2-1 | TRBD2 | TRBV5-4 | NA
CASSEGTGTSQQETQYF | TGCGCCAGCAGTGAGGGGACAGGGACTAGCCAACAAGAGACCCAGTACTTC | TRBJ2-5 | NA | TRBV10-2 | few
CASSSKGLAGEWTDTQYF | TGTGCCAGCAGCTCCAAGGGGCTAGCGGGAGAGTGGACAGATACGCAGTATTTT | TRBJ2-3 | TRBD2 | TRBV5-6 | few
CASSFSKMEEGAFF | TGTGCCAGCAGTTTTAGTAAGATGGAGGAGGGAGCTTTCTTT | TRBJ1-1 | NA | TRBV2 | NA
CASSIGGGATVADGYTF | TGTGCCAGTAGTATAGGCGGAGGAGCCACAGTAGCAGATGGCTACACCTTC | TRBJ1-2 | NA | TRBV19 | NA
CASSPDASLSSYEQYF | TGTGCCAGCAGCCCGGACGCTTCTCTAAGCTCCTACGAGCAGTACTTC | TRBJ2-7 | NA | TRBV5-6 | NA
CASRRTGEGNEKLFF | TGTGCCAGCAGAAGAACAGGGGAGGGTAATGAAAAACTGTTTTTT | TRBJ1-4 | TRBD1 | TRBV6-1 | NA
CASTPKRTGFDYLNTGELFF | TGTGCCTCTACTCCCAAACGGACAGGGTTTGATTATTTGAACACCGGGGAGCTGTTTTTT | TRBJ2-2 | TRBD1 | TRBV30 | NA
CASSLETASLGGFFYEQYF | TGTGCCAGCAGCTTAGAGACTGCGTCCCTAGGTGGGTTTTTCTACGAGCAGTACTTC | TRBJ2-7 | NA | TRBV7-8 | many
CSVEEAAGANVLTF | TGCAGCGTTGAAGAAGCGGCCGGGGCCAACGTCCTGACTTTC | TRBJ2-6 | NA | TRBV29-1 | NA